This T cell receptor beta chain was captured in a study of T cell repertoires in cytomegalovirus infection. Study summary: Used in the study were CMV epitopes, some recently identified and HLA-C-restricted, others well-studied and HLA-B-restricted. Based on public TCR beta signatures, there were indications of CMV infection and of a matching HLA type. The study's findings and limits: Within the response measured ex vivo, HLA-C-restricted CMV-specific TCR beta clonotypes were dominant. Using cumulative public TCR beta family frequency, the authors identified those who carried CMV together with the relevant HLA.

This clonotype has only a few counts. Its antigen is currently unknown. One entry per CDR3 protein results from TCRdb running MiXCR on the reads. This repertoire shows approximately 340,000 distinct CDR3 sequences, approximately 32% found once; its top ten account for around 19%. Trimming left V 6 bases short and J 1 base short, with 6 bases between. CDR1 SGHVS and CDR2 FNYEAQ come from the germline V gene. The CDR3 has 13 residues. The sequencing here drew on cultured PBMCs, taken from culture after CMV antigen stimulation. The TCR originated in a human donor in good health (CMV status not recorded). Some clones in this sample may be carry-over from other donors' samples. V and J are TRBV7-6 and TRBJ2-2; no clear D. The CDR3 sequence is CASSIQNTGELFF. The CDR3 bases are TGTGCCAGCAGTATACAGAACACCGGGGAGCTGTTTTTT.